This TCR beta chain was observed in a study of cytomegalovirus exposure and HLA in healthy donors. Study-wide context: The roughly 120 validation repertoires used the same platform as the 650 to 850 first-cohort repertoires (as reported by a later analysis). Study-wide findings and caveats: As confirmed in vitro, a few CMV-associated chains were specific for CMV antigens. The tendency of first-cohort TCR clusters to co-occur in the 100 to 150 validation repertoires was identified by a subsequent analysis. Most sequenced TCRs were rare (though some public TCRs occurred in many donors).

The CDR3 has 15 residues. In germline, CDR1 is MNHEY, CDR2 SMNVEV (reference sequence). Trimming pared 5 bases from V and 1 base from J, leaving 14 bases between. TCRdb keeps only in-frame clones here, not all; method: immunoSEQ multiplex PCR. Of 150,000 to 200,000 clones detected, approximately 86% appear once; the ten largest clones hold around 2.5%. Comments on this clone: Its specificity is not known.

This chain joins TRBV27 and TRBJ2-5; D perhaps matches TRBD1 (5 bases). The clonotype was recovered from a man aged 25-45 years in good health and CMV-seropositive. Source material: PBMCs. CDR3 in amino acids: CASSARTSIQETQYF. DNA of the CDR3: TGTGCCAGCAGTGCCAGGACAAGCATCCAAGAGACCCAGTACTTC.